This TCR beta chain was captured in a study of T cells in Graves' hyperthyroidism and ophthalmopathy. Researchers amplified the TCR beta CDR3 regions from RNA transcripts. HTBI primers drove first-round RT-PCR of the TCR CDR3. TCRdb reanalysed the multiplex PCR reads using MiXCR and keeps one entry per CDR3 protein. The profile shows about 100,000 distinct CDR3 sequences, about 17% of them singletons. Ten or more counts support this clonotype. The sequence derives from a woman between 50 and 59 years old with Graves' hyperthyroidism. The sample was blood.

This chain's CDR3 is CASSQGRHYGYTF. The CDR3 region has the DNA TGTGCCAGCAGCCAAGGACGTCACTATGGCTACACCTTC. The V and J genes are TRBV3-1 and TRBJ1-2; D gene unclear. V dropped 1 base and J dropped 3 bases, with 6 bases sitting between them. The CDR3 length is 13 residues. The germline V gene encodes CDR1 LGHDT and CDR2 YNNKEL (reference sequence). Full variable domain (remainder filled in from reference TRBV3-1 and TRBJ1-2): DTAVSQTPKYLVTQMGNDKSIKCEQNLGHDTMYWYKQDSKKFLKIMFSYNNKELIINETVPNRFSPKSPDKAHLNLHINSLELGDSAVYFCASSQGRHYGYTFGSGTRLTVV.